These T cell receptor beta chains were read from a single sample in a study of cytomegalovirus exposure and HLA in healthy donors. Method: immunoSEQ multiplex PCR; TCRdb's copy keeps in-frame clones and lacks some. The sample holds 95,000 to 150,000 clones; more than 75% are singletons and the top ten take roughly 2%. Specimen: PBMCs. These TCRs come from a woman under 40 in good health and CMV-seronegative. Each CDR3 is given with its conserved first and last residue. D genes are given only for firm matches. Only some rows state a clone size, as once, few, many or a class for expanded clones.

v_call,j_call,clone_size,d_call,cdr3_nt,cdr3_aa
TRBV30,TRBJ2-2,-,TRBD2,TGTGCCTGGAGCGGCGGGACTAGTGAGACCGGGGAGCTGTTTTTT,CAWSGGTSETGELFF
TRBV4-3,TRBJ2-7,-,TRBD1,TGCGCCAGCAGGGAAGGGACAGGGAATTCCAACGAGCAGTACTTC,CASREGTGNSNEQYF
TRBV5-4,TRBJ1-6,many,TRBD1,TGTGCCAGCAGCTTGCCGACAGGGGGGAATTCACCCCTCCACTTT,CASSLPTGGNSPLHF
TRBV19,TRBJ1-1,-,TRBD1,TGTGCCAGTAGCCGCGACAGGGACACTGAAGCTTTCTTT,CASSRDRDTEAFF
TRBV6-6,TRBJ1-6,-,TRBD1,TGTGCCAGCAGCCAGACAGGGGATAATTCACCCCTCCACTTT,CASSQTGDNSPLHF
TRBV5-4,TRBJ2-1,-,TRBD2,TGTGCCAGCAGCTTAGGCGGGGGGGCCTCCTACAATGAGCAGTTCTTC,CASSLGGGASYNEQFF
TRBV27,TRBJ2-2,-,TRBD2,TGTGCCAGCAGTCCATTAGCGGGGGGGAACACCGGGGAGCTGTTTTTT,CASSPLAGGNTGELFF
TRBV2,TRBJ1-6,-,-,TGTGCCAGCATCTCAGGGCTCGGGTCACCCCTCCACTTT,CASISGLGSPLHF
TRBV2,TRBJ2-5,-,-,TGTGCCAGCAGTCCCACCCTCCCCAACAGCTTTGAGACCCAGTACTTC,CASSPTLPNSFETQYF
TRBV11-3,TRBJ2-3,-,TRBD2,TGTGCCAGCAGCCCTGGCGGGGGGCCGACGGATACGCAGTATTTT,CASSPGGGPTDTQYF
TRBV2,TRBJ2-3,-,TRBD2,TGTGCCAGCACCGAGGGGCTAGCGGGAGATACGCAGTATTTT,CASTEGLAGDTQYF
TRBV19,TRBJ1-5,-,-,TGTGCCAGTAGTACCCCGGGCAATCAGCCCCAGCATTTT,CASSTPGNQPQHF
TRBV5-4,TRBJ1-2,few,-,TGTGCCAGCAGCGCTGAACAGGGACCATTTGGCTACACCTTC,CASSAEQGPFGYTF
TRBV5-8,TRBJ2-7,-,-,TGTGCCAGCCCCTTTGGGGGGAGCTCCTACGAGCAGTACTTC,CASPFGGSSYEQYF
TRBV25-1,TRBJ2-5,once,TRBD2,TGTGCCAGCAGTAGGGCGGGGGGAGAGACCCAGTACTTC,CASSRAGGETQYF
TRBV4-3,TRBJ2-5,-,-,TGCGCCAGCAGCCAAGAGGTGCGGGCGTCTGAACCTCAAGAGACCCAGTACTTC,CASSQEVRASEPQETQYF
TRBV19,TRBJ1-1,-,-,TGTGCCAGTACCATACAGGGGAACACTGAAGCTTTCTTT,CASTIQGNTEAFF
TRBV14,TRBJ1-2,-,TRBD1,TGTGCCAGCAGCCACCGAACAGGGGGCACGACCTATGGCTACACCTTC,CASSHRTGGTTYGYTF
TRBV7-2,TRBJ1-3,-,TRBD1,TGTGCCAGCAGCTTAGCGGCAGGGGGCTCTGGAAACACCATATATTTT,CASSLAAGGSGNTIYF
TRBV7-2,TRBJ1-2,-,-,TGTGCCAGCAGCCTGACATCGAACTATGGCTACACCTTC,CASSLTSNYGYTF
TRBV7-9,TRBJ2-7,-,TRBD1,TGTGCCAGCAGCCCGGACAGGGCTTGGGGCGAGCAGTACTTC,CASSPDRAWGEQYF
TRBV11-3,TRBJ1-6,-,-,TGTGCCAGCAGCCAGGGGTTCGGGGATAATTCACCCCTCCACTTT,CASSQGFGDNSPLHF
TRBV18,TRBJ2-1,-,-,TGTGCCAGCTCACCCGAAGGCGGCTTCTCCTACAATGAGCAGTTCTTC,CASSPEGGFSYNEQFF
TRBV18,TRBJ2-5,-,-,TGTGCCAGCTCACCATCACTCCAAGAGACCCAGTACTTC,CASSPSLQETQYF
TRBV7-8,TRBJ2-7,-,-,TGTGCCAGCAGCTCTCGGGACTTTGGGGAGCAGTACTTC,CASSSRDFGEQYF
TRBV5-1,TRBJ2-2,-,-,TGCGCCAGCAGCGACGTTCAGGGTACCGGGGAGCTGTTTTTT,CASSDVQGTGELFF
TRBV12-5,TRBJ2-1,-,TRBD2,TGTGCTAGTGGTTTAGAGCGGGGGGCATACAATGAGCAGTTCTTC,CASGLERGAYNEQFF
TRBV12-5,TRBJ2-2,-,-,TGTGCTAGTGGGCAGGGATCCGGGGAGCTGTTTTTT,CASGQGSGELFF
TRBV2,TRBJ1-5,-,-,TGTGCCAGCAGTGGCCCGGAGATAGGCAATCAGCCCCAGCATTTT,CASSGPEIGNQPQHF
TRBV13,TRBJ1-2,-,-,TGTGCCAGCAGCTCCCGGACGGGGGGCTATGGCTACACCTTC,CASSSRTGGYGYTF
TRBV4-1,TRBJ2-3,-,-,TGCGCCAGCAGCCTAGGAGGGGCGACAGATACGCAGTATTTT,CASSLGGATDTQYF
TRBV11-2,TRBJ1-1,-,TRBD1,TGTGCCAGCAGCGAAAGACAGGGTGGCACTGAAGCTTTCTTT,CASSERQGGTEAFF
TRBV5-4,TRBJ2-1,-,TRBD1,TGTGCCAGCAGCTTCGGACAGGGGGAGGCCATCTCTCAGTTCTTC,CASSFGQGEAISQFF
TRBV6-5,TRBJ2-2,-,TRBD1,TGTGCCAGCAGCACATACAGGGGTGGCACCGGGGAGCTGTTTTTT,CASSTYRGGTGELFF
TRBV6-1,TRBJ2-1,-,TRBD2,TGTGCCAGCAGCTTTCCTAGCGGGATCTACAATGAGCAGTTCTTC,CASSFPSGIYNEQFF
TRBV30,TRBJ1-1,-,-,TGTGCCTGGATGGGAGGGAAAGACACTGAAGCTTTCTTT,CAWMGGKDTEAFF
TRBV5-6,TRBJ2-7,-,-,TGTGCCAGCAGCCGATGGACAGTCTCCTACGAGCAGTACTTC,CASSRWTVSYEQYF
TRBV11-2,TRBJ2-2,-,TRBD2,TGTGCCAGCAGCAAGACTAGCGGGGGGGCTGCCGGGGAGCTGTTTTTT,CASSKTSGGAAGELFF
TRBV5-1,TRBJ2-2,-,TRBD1,TGCGCCAGCAGCTTAGGGGGCCGGACCGGGGAGCTGTTTTTT,CASSLGGRTGELFF
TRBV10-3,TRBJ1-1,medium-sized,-,TGTGCCATCAATGAACAAAACCTGAACACTGAAGCTTTCTTT,CAINEQNLNTEAFF
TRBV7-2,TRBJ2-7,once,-,TGTGCCAGCAGCTTAGCCCCGGGGGTAGGGGTCGCTTACGAGCAGTACTTC,CASSLAPGVGVAYEQYF
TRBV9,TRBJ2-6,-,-,TGTGCCAGCAGCGTACGAGCAGGCACTGGGGCCAACGTCCTGACTTTC,CASSVRAGTGANVLTF
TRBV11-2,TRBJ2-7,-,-,TGTGCCAGCAGCTTAGTGGGTCGGCAGGGCTACGAGCAGTACTTC,CASSLVGRQGYEQYF
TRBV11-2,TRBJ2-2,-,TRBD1,TGTGCCAGCAGCTCCCCAGGGGGCTCCGGGGAGCTGTTTTTT,CASSSPGGSGELFF
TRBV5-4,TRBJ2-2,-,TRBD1,TGTGCCAGCAGCCCCCCCGGGGCCAGGGGGCCGGGGGAGACCGGGGAGCTGTTTTTT,CASSPPGARGPGETGELFF
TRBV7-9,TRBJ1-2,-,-,TGTGCCAGCAGCTTAGACGACAGAGTAAGTGGCTACACCTTC,CASSLDDRVSGYTF
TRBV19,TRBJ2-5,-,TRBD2,TGTGCCAGTAGGGAGCGGGGGGTAGGCGGGGAGACCCAGTACTTC,CASRERGVGGETQYF
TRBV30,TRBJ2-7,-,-,TGTGCCTGGAGTGTACAGCTCACCTCCTACGAGCAGTACTTC,CAWSVQLTSYEQYF
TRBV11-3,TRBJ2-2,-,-,TGTGCCAGCAGCTTATCCCCCGTAACAGGGGAGCTGTTTTTT,CASSLSPVTGELFF
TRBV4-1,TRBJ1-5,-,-,TGCGCCAGCAGCCAGGACTCTAATCAGCCCCAGCATTTT,CASSQDSNQPQHF
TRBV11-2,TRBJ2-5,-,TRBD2,TGTGCCAGCAGCCCAGGACTAGCGGGGCAAGAGACCCAGTACTTC,CASSPGLAGQETQYF
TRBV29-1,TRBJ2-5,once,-,TGCAGCGTTGAATCGATGGACACCATGTACCAAGAGACCCAGTACTTC,CSVESMDTMYQETQYF
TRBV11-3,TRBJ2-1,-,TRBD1,TGTGCCAGCAGCCGTACCGGGACAGCGCAGTTCTTC,CASSRTGTAQFF